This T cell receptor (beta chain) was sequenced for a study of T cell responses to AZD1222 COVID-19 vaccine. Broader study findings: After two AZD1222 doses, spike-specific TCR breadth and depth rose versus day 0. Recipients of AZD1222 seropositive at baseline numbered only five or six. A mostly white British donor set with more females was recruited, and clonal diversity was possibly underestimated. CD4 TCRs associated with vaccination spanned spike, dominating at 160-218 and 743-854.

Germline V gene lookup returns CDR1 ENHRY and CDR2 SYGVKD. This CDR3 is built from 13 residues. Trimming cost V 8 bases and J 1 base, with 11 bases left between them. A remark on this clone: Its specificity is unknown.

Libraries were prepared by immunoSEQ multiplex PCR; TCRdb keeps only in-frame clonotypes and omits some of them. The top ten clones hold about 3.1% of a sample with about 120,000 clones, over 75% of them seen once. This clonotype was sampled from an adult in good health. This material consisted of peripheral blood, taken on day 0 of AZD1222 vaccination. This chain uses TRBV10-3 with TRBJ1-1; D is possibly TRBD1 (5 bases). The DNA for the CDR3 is TGTGCCATCCATGAGGGGAGGAACACTGAAGCTTTCTTT. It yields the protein CAIHEGRNTEAFF.